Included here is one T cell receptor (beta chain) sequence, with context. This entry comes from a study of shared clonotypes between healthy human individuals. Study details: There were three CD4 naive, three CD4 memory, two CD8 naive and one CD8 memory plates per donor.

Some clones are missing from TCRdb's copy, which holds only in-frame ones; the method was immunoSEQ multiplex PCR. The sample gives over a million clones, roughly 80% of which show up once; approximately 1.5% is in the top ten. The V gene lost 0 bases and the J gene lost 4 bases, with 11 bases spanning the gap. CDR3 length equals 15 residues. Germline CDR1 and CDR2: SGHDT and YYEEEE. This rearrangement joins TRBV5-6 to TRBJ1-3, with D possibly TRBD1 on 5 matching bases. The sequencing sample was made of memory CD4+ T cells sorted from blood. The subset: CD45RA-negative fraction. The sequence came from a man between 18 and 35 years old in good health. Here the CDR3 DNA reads TGTGCCAGCAGCTTGGCAAGGGACGGGGGAAACACCATATATTTT. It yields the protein CASSLARDGGNTIYF.